These 30 T cell receptor beta chains originate from one sample sequenced in a study of T cells in Graves' hyperthyroidism and ophthalmopathy. Authors of the study amplified TCR beta CDR3 regions from RNA transcripts. During a first-round RT-PCR of the TCR CDR3, the HTBI primer set was used. TCRdb reanalysed the multiplex PCR reads using MiXCR and keeps one entry per CDR3 protein. Among fewer than 110,000 distinct CDR3 sequences listed, about 45% were seen once. The sequenced sample was blood. Receptors were obtained from a middle-aged man with Graves' hyperthyroidism.

This clonotype was picked up a small number of times. The rearrangement joins TRBV7-2 to TRBJ2-1; 8 nucleotides agree with TRBD2. CDR1 and CDR2 from the germline V gene are SGHTA and FQGNSA. After removal of 11 bases from V and 4 bases from J, the junction contained 13 bases not matched to a gene. The CDR3 is made up of 15 amino acids. The DNA for the CDR3 is TGTGCCTGGAGTGTAGGTAGCGGGATATACAATGAGCAGTTCTTC. Its translation is CAWSVGSGIYNEQFF.

This sequence joins TRBV9 and TRBJ2-5; 10 bases fit TRBD2. Trimming took 1 base from V and 0 from J; bases not matched to a gene: 0. Germline V gives CDR1 SGDLS, CDR2 YYNGEE. The CDR3 consists of 15 residues. The CDR3 loop reads CASSVLAGDQETQYF. The CDR3, as DNA: TGTGCCAGCAGCGTACTAGCGGGGGACCAAGAGACCCAGTACTTC.

This clonotype was counted many times. The chain recombines TRBV19 with TRBJ1-2, with unresolved D. Germline values: CDR1 LNHDA, CDR2 SQIVND (reference sequence). The CDR3 extends over 14 amino acids. The V and J ends lost 3 bases and 1 base respectively, with 9 bases between them. CDR3 amino acids: CASSILSSNYGYTF. Here the CDR3 DNA reads TGTGCCAGTAGTATCCTATCCAGTAACTATGGCTACACCTTC.

With regard to this clonotype: One end of the junction varies from germline; a read error may be responsible. Written as DNA, the CDR3 is TGCGCCAGCAGCTTGGCCGGGGGAGAAGCTGTCTTT. As protein: CASSLAGGEAVF. The chain carries TRBV5-1 and TRBJ1-1; a weak D match, TRBD1 (5 bases). This CDR3 spans 12 amino acids. Per the germline V gene, CDR1 is SGHRS and CDR2 is YFSETQ.

This clonotype has a count of ten or more. This rearrangement joins TRBV7-9 to TRBJ2-6; D might be TRBD1 (6 bases). The CDR3 has 18 amino acids. Trimming took 6 bases from V and 1 from J, leaving 19 bases between them. Looked up from germline, CDR1 is SEHNR and CDR2 is FQNEAQ (reference sequence). The CDR3 DNA reads as TGTGCCAGCAGGCCTCACCCACGTCAGGGGTCTGGGGCCAACGTCCTGACTTTC. This sequence encodes CASRPHPRQGSGANVLTF. Supplemented by reference TRBV7-9 and TRBJ2-6, the full variable domain reads DTGVSQNPRHKITKRGQNVTFRCDPISEHNRLYWYRQTLGQGPEFLTYFQNEAQLEKSRLLSDRFSAERPKGSFSTLEIQRTEQGDSAMYLCASRPHPRQGSGANVLTFGAGSRLTVL.

About this clonotype: A single base separates this from a much larger clone, so it may be a read error. This chain links TRBV4-2 with TRBJ2-7, with 14 bases identical to TRBD2. CDR1 LGHNA and CDR2 YNFKEQ come from the germline V gene. CDR3 length: 17 residues. CDR3 protein: CASSPGTSGRVGYGQYF. For the CDR3, the DNA is TGTGCCAGCAGCCCCGGGACTAGCGGGAGAGTTGGGTACGGGCAGTACTTC.

This clonotype was observed many times. The gene calls are TRBV12-3 or TRBV12-4 and TRBJ2-2; no clear D. V lost 3 bases and J lost 4, with 9 bases in between. CDR3 size: 14 residues. The CDR3 protein is CASSFTPSTGELFF. CDR3 DNA: TGTGCCAGCAGTTTTACCCCAAGCACCGGGGAGCTGTTTTTT.

The V and J genes are TRBV30 and TRBJ2-3; possibly TRBD2 for D (5 bases). Germline V lookup: CDR1 GTSNPN, CDR2 SVGIG (reference sequence). Trimming cost V 3 bases and J 1 base, with 8 bases left between them. This CDR3 contains 13 residues. CDR3 coding DNA: TGTGCCTGGAGCGGGATAGGCACAGATACGCAGTATTTT. As protein: CAWSGIGTDTQYF.

Turning to this clonotype: A much bigger clone sits one base away, suggesting this may be a read error. V usage is TRBV11-1 and J usage is TRBJ2-7; TRBD2 might be the D (7 bases). Germline V lookup: CDR1 SGHAT, CDR2 FQDESV (reference sequence). The CDR3 totals 17 residues. In nucleotides, the CDR3 is TGCGCCAGCAGCCCCACGAGGGGGGGACCAGCGGGTGTCGAGCAGTACTTC. Amino acids: CASSPTRGGPAGVEQYF.

This clonotype was observed many times. The genes are TRBV28 and TRBJ1-6, with D uncertain. The ends were cut back, 6 bases at V and 7 bases at J, with 13 bases in the middle. This CDR3 has 14 residues. Germline CDR1 MDHEN, CDR2 SYDVKM. CDR3 amino acids: CASRSEPLNSPLHF. Here the CDR3 DNA reads TGTGCCAGCAGATCCGAGCCTTTAAATTCACCCCTCCACTTT.

This clonotype has at least ten counts. The V call is TRBV5-8, the J call TRBJ1-1; D is unclear. Germline loops: CDR1 SGHTS, CDR2 YDEGEE. Trimming removed 2 bases at V and 1 base at J, with 6 bases between. This CDR3 region has 13 residues. This chain's CDR3 is CASSFPKNTEAFF. Here the CDR3 DNA reads TGTGCCAGCAGCTTTCCTAAGAACACTGAAGCTTTCTTT.

As to this clonotype: Sequence at one end of the junction differs from germline and may be a read error. The chain has TRBV12-3 or TRBV12-4 and TRBJ2-7; 9 positions match TRBD2. The CDR3 spans 14 residues. The CDR3 nucleotides read TGTGCTAGCAGTTTGGCTAGCGGGGTGAACGAGCAGTACTTC. Amino acids: CASSLASGVNEQYF.

As regards this clonotype: The CDR3 does not close with the conserved phenylalanine or tryptophan, likely indicating a read error. For the CDR3, the DNA is TGTGCCAGCAGCCAATTGGGGGGAATAGTCCATGGCTACACCTGC. It codes for CASSQLGGIVHGYTC. V and J are TRBV7-9 and TRBJ1-2, with D maybe TRBD1 (5 bases). The CDR3 is 15 residues long. V shed 5 bases and J shed 6 bases, with 19 bases lying between them. CDR1 and CDR2 (germline): SEHNR, FQNEAQ (reference sequence).

Remarks on this clonotype: This may be a read error, as it is one base from a much larger clone. The chain combines TRBV5-1 with TRBJ1-2; TRBD1 matches at 10 bases. The CDR3 length is 15 residues. The germline gives CDR1 SGHRS, CDR2 YFSETQ. The CDR3 reads CASSPDRGGSYGHTF. CDR3 sequence (DNA): TGTGCCAGCAGCCCGGACAGGGGGGGTTCCTATGGCCACACCTTC. The variable domain in full, with the rest retrieved from reference TRBV5-1 and TRBJ1-2, is KAGVTQTPRYLIKTRGQQVTLSCSPISGHRSVSWYQQTPGQGLQFLFEYFSETQRNKGNFPGRFSGRQFSNSRSEMNVSTLELGDSALYLCASSPDRGGSYGHTFGSGTRLTVV.

This clonotype was seen only a few times. This chain connects TRBV6-5 to TRBJ1-2; TRBD1 agrees at 12 bases. Germline V CDR1 and CDR2: MNHEY, SVGAGI. Trimming removed 3 bases from V and 2 bases from J; junction bases left unmatched: 10. The CDR3 has 18 residues. CDR3 in DNA: TGTGCCAGCAGTTATCTTACCGGGACAGGGGGCTCCAACTATGGCTACACCTTC. It codes for CASSYLTGTGGSNYGYTF.

The chain couples TRBV24-1 to TRBJ2-1; D is possibly TRBD2 (7 bases). This CDR3 has 13 amino acids. In germline, CDR1 is KGHDR, CDR2 SFDVKD. V lost 9 bases to trimming and J lost 8 bases, with 16 bases between them. The chain's CDR3 is CATLWGGLYEQFF. DNA of the CDR3: TGTGCCACCTTATGGGGGGGGCTATATGAGCAGTTCTTC.

V is TRBV2 and J is TRBJ1-6; 7 bases match TRBD1. The CDR3 sequence is 18 residues long. Germline V gene sequence: CDR1 SNHLY, CDR2 FYNNEI. Trimming removed 6 bases from V and 2 bases from J; junction bases left unmatched: 13. CDR3 loop: CASSLRGRGGPYNSPLHF. The CDR3, as DNA: TGTGCCAGCAGCTTAAGGGGGCGGGGAGGACCCTATAATTCACCCCTCCACTTT. The full variable domain, rest sourced from reference TRBV2 and TRBJ1-6, is EPEVTQTPSHQVTQMGQEVILRCVPISNHLYFYWYRQILGQKVEFLVSFYNNEISEKSEIFDDQFSVERPDGSNFTLKIRSTKLEDSAMYFCASSLRGRGGPYNSPLHFGNGTRLTVT.

This clonotype showed up many times. The chain combines TRBV13 with TRBJ1-6; perhaps TRBD1 as D (6 bases). Trimming took off 5 bases at V and 9 bases at J, with 8 bases between the two ends. This CDR3 comprises 12 residues. The germline V gene has CDR1 PRHDT and CDR2 FYEKMQ (reference sequence). CDR3 sequence: CASSQGRSPLHF. The CDR3 nucleotides read TGTGCCAGCAGCCAGGGGCGTTCACCCCTCCACTTT.

This clonotype was picked up many times. This chain links TRBV7-8 with TRBJ1-2; weak D call: TRBD1 (5 bases). V shed 5 bases and J shed 3 bases, with 19 bases lying between them. From germline, CDR1 is SGHVS and CDR2 FQNEAQ. This CDR3 comprises 16 residues. As DNA, the CDR3 is TGTGCCAGCAGCCCCTGGGGGAGGGCCGAGGACTATGGCTACACCTTC. As protein: CASSPWGRAEDYGYTF.

This clonotype came up many times. The chain carries TRBV6-6 and TRBJ2-7; a possible D gene is TRBD1 (5 bases). Germline CDR1 reads MNHNY; CDR2 reads SVGAGI (reference sequence). The V and J ends lost 11 bases and 6 bases respectively, with 17 bases between them. The CDR3 contains 12 residues. The CDR3 region is CASRGHKGEQYF. CDR3 nucleotides: TGTGCCTCTAGGGGTCACAAGGGCGAGCAGTACTTC.

This clonotype appeared many times. This chain links TRBV15 with TRBJ2-6; D call uncertain. CDR1 LNHNV and CDR2 YYDKDF come from the germline V gene (reference sequence). V was clipped by 5 bases and J by 0 bases, with 8 bases between them. The CDR3 runs 15 residues. The CDR3 DNA sequence: TGTGCCACCAGCGATTGGAGCTCTGGGGCCAACGTCCTGACTTTC. Translation gives CATSDWSSGANVLTF.

As concerns this clonotype: Possible read error: a much larger clone is one base away. The gene calls are TRBV20-1 and TRBJ1-4; D is possibly TRBD1 (5 bases). The CDR3 runs to 16 residues. Per the germline V gene, CDR1 is DFQATT and CDR2 is SNEGSKA (reference sequence). V was shortened by 3 bases and J by 1 base, with 15 bases between the two germline ends. The CDR3 loop reads CSARGTTRGTNEKLFF. The CDR3 DNA follows: TGCAGTGCTAGGGGGACCACAAGGGGAACTAATGAAAAACTGTTTTTT.

This clonotype was found many times. The chain carries TRBV12-3 or TRBV12-4 and TRBJ2-7; tentatively, D is TRBD1 (5 bases). This CDR3 contains 15 residues. V lost 6 bases and J 7 bases, leaving 22 bases between the germline ends. The DNA of the CDR3 is TGTGCCAGCAGCCCCCAAGGGGCTAAATCTAGTGAGCAGTACTTC. Its translation: CASSPQGAKSSEQYF.

Of note for this clonotype: A read error may explain this, as a much larger clone is one base away. The gene calls are TRBV20-1 and TRBJ2-1; TRBD2 matches 14 bases. Unmatched junction bases numbered 12, after V lost 6 bases and J lost 8 bases. Per germline, CDR1 DFQATT and CDR2 SNEGSKA (reference sequence). The CDR3 sequence is 16 residues long. CDR3 bases: TGCAGTGCGTCGGGACTAGCGGGAGAGCTATACGATGAGCAGTTCTTC. This codes for CSASGLAGELYDEQFF.

This clonotype was seen repeatedly, ten times or more. This likely comes from a read error, as the CDR3 has no conserved phenylalanine or tryptophan at its end. The chain combines TRBV15 with TRBJ2-1, with D maybe TRBD1 (5 bases). V shed 1 base and J shed 2 bases, with 12 bases lying between them. The CDR3 covers 16 residues. Per the germline V gene, CDR1 is LNHNV and CDR2 is YYDKDF (reference sequence). CDR3 sequence: CATSRGYRSTYNEQFL. DNA of the CDR3: TGTGCCACCAGCAGAGGATACAGGTCGACCTACAATGAGCAGTTCCTC.

The chain uses TRBV7-6 and TRBJ2-7; 7 bases agree with TRBD1. The CDR3 runs to 14 residues. Trimming removed 3 bases from V and 2 bases from J; junction bases left unmatched: 4. CDR1 SGHVS and CDR2 FNYEAQ come from the germline V gene. The CDR3 DNA reads as TGTGCCAGCAGCTTGACAGGGTACACCTACGAGCAGTACTTC. It codes for CASSLTGYTYEQYF.

This clonotype was counted between two and nine times. This chain links TRBV7-2 with TRBJ2-1; D is unresolved. V dropped 6 bases and J dropped 3 bases, with 9 bases sitting between them. The CDR3 is 13 residues long. The germline V gene has CDR1 SGHTA and CDR2 FQGNSA. CDR3 loop: CASSFRSYNEQFF. CDR3 coding DNA: TGTGCCAGCAGTTTTAGAAGCTACAATGAGCAGTTCTTC.

This sequence joins TRBV7-9 and TRBJ2-3, with D tentatively TRBD1 (5 bases). The ends were cut back, 6 bases at V and 11 bases at J, with 30 bases in the middle. The V gene's germline CDR1 is SEHNR and CDR2 FQNEAQ (reference sequence). This CDR3 region has 17 residues. The CDR3 DNA reads as TGTGCCAGCAGTCCGCTCCTGGGGCTTGGGTTTGACAATGAGCAGTATTTT. Its protein is CASSPLLGLGFDNEQYF.

This clonotype has ten or more counts. The chain couples TRBV2 to TRBJ2-2; D gene unclear. The germline gives CDR1 SNHLY, CDR2 FYNNEI. The CDR3 spans 15 residues. Trimming stripped 8 bases from V and 1 base from J, with 14 bases between. The CDR3 protein is CASSTSGVNTGELFF. CDR3 bases: TGTGCCAGCTCGACTTCAGGAGTGAACACCGGGGAGCTGTTTTTT.

The V gene is TRBV10-3, the J gene TRBJ2-1; TRBD2 agrees at 11 bases. The ends lost 0 bases at V and 6 bases at J; junction bases unmatched: 10. This CDR3 contains 18 residues. CDR1 ENHRY and CDR2 SYGVKD come from the germline V gene. The CDR3 is CAISESTSGSSGVNEQFF. DNA for the CDR3: TGTGCCATCAGTGAGTCCACTAGCGGGAGTTCGGGGGTCAATGAGCAGTTCTTC.